The 9 T cell receptor beta chains in this list originate from one sample, sequenced in a study of T cell repertoires in cytomegalovirus infection. TCRdb re-called the reads with MiXCR, one entry per CDR3 protein. The data contain around 530,000 distinct CDR3 sequences, about 17% of them seen just once; the ten biggest clones take up roughly 25%. Sequenced: CD8+ T cells from PBMCs. These receptors originate from a human donor in good health (CMV status not recorded). Some clones in this sample may be carry-over from other donors' samples.

This clonotype was picked up many times. CDR3 in DNA: TGTGCCAGCAGCTCTGTGGGGGGGTCCTACGAGCAGTACTTC. It translates to CASSSVGGSYEQYF. This chain uses TRBV11-1 with TRBJ2-7, with 7 bases identical to TRBD2. Germline trimming cut 4 bases from V and 1 base from J; bases unmatched to any gene: 4. Germline CDR1 reads SGHAT; CDR2 reads FQDESV (reference sequence). This CDR3 has 14 residues.

This clonotype was counted ten times or more. The chain recombines TRBV7-2 with TRBJ2-4; unclear D gene. Trimming removed 5 bases from V and 0 bases from J, with 8 bases in between. There are 14 residues in the CDR3. Germline V gives CDR1 SGHTA, CDR2 FQGNSA. The CDR3 here is CASSQRLAKNIQYF. For the CDR3, the DNA is TGTGCCAGCAGCCAGAGATTAGCCAAAAACATTCAGTACTTC.

The rearrangement links TRBV7-6 to TRBJ2-3; 10 bases align to TRBD2. CDR1 is SGHVS, CDR2 FNYEAQ, per germline. The CDR3 sequence is 15 residues long. The V segment lost 1 base and the J segment 6 bases; nucleotides outside the gene matches: 4. The CDR3 sequence: CASSLVASGSDTQYF. CDR3 sequence (DNA): TGTGCCAGCAGCTTAGTTGCTAGCGGGAGCGATACGCAGTATTTT. The full variable domain, completed using reference TRBV7-6 and TRBJ2-3, is GAGVSQSPRYKVTKRGQDVALRCDPISGHVSLYWYRQALGQGPEFLTYFNYEAQQDKSGLPNDRFSAERPEGSISTLTIQRTEQRDSAMYRCASSLVASGSDTQYFGPGTRLTVL.

The rearrangement links TRBV20-1 to TRBJ2-4; D gene ambiguous. CDR1 and CDR2 from the germline V gene are DFQATT and SNEGSKA (reference sequence). The CDR3 extends over 20 amino acids. The V end lost 0 bases, the J end lost 0 bases, and 24 bases lay between the germline ends. CDR3 amino acids: CSARDIRATDRPLAKNIQYF. For the CDR3, the DNA is TGCAGTGCTAGAGATATACGGGCTACCGACCGCCCCCTAGCCAAAAACATTCAGTACTTC.

This clonotype was detected many times. An end of the junction differs from the germline gene, which may be a read error. The chain has TRBV6-5 and TRBJ2-2; no definite D call. The CDR3 is 14 amino acids. Germline V gene data show CDR1 as MNHEY and CDR2 as SVGAGI. The CDR3 DNA reads TGTGCCAGCAGTCACTCCCAGAACACCGGGGAGCTGTTTTTT. Translating it yields CASSHSQNTGELFF.

This clonotype appeared a few times. The CDR3 sequence is CASISGTSGGPFLFF. Written as DNA, the CDR3 is TGTGCCAGCATCTCCGGGACTAGCGGAGGCCCCTTTCTGTTCTTC. The chain links TRBV12-3 or TRBV12-4 to TRBJ2-1; 11 bases are shared with TRBD2. J gave up 15 bases and V 7 bases, and 17 bases lay outside the gene matches. CDR3 size: 15 residues.

The chain joins TRBV7-9 to TRBJ2-4; possible D gene TRBD1, 6 bases. Germline assignment: CDR1 SEHNR and CDR2 FQNEAQ (reference sequence). CDR3 length: 14 amino acids. V dropped 3 bases and J dropped 8 bases, with 14 bases sitting between them. The CDR3 DNA sequence: TGTGCCAGCAGCTTCGCAGGGGTTGGGGACATTCAGTACTTC. Amino acid sequence: CASSFAGVGDIQYF.

Comment on this clonotype: The junction and the germline gene differ at one end; a read error may be behind it. This chain connects TRBV11-2 to TRBJ2-7; 12 bases map to TRBD2. Germline V CDR1 and CDR2: SGHAT, FQNNGV. The CDR3 has 21 residues. CDR3 bases: TGTGCCAGCAGCTTCCCGGAAACTAGCGGGAGGTCGCATACCGATCCCTACGTGCAGTACTTC. It is translated as CASSFPETSGRSHTDPYVQYF.

This clonotype has ten or more counts. The chain joins TRBV15 to TRBJ2-3; tentatively, D is TRBD2 (5 bases). Germline CDR1 LNHNV, CDR2 YYDKDF (reference sequence). The CDR3 contains 15 residues. V lost 3 bases and J lost 4, with 14 bases in between. The CDR3 loop reads CATSRTGISADTQYF. The CDR3 DNA reads TGTGCCACCAGCAGGACGGGGATCTCGGCAGATACGCAGTATTTT.